The clone carrying this T cell receptor beta chain was detected ten times or more. Its antigen is unidentified. The cDNA was synthesized by means of template-switch 5'RACE, which was carried out with 10-nucleotide random UMIs. TCRdb reprocessed the 5' RACE reads via MiXCR and lists one record per CDR3 protein. Altogether 75,000 to 90,000 distinct CDR3 sequences are present, 9% to 12% being singletons, with the ten largest covering about 1.7%. Germline CDR1 SQVTM, CDR2 ANQGSEA. The CDR3 consists of 14 residues. Trimming left V 7 bases short and J 5 bases short, with 20 bases between. This sample stems from a study of neurological immune-mediated disorders. Findings of the study overall: None of the CDR3 amino acid sequences in expanded clones turned up in more than one subject, which points to private repertoires in all groups.

The receptor was derived from a man aged 35 to 55 in good health. This rearrangement joins TRBV29-1 to TRBJ1-1; tentative D call: TRBD1 (5 bases). The specimen was PBMCs. The CDR3 spells CSGTRGEGKTEAFF. DNA for the CDR3: TGCAGCGGAACCCGGGGGGAGGGGAAGACTGAAGCTTTCTTT.